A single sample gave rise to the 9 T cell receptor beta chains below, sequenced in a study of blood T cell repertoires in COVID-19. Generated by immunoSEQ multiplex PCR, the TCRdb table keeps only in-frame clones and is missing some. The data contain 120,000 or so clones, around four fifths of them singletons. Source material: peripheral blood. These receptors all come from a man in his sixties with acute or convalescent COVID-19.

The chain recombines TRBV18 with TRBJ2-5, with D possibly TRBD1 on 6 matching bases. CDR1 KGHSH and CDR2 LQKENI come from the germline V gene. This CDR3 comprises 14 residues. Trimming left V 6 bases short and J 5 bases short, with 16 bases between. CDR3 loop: CASSHTGTQETQYF. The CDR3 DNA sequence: TGTGCCAGCTCGCATACAGGGACCCAGGAGACCCAGTACTTC.

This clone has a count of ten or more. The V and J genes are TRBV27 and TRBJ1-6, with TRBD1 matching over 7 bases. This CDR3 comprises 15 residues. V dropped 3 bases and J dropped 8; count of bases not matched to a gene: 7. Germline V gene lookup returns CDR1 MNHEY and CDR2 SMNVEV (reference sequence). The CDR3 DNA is TGTGCCAGCAGTTTCTACAGGGGAAAAGATTCACCCCTCCACTTT. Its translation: CASSFYRGKDSPLHF.

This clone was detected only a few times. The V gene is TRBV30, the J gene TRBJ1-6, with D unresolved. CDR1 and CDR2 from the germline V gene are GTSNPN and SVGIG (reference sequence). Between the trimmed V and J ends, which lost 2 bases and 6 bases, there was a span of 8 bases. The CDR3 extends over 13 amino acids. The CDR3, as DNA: TGTGCCTGGAGTCCCACAGTTAATTCACCCCTCCACTTT. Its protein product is CAWSPTVNSPLHF.

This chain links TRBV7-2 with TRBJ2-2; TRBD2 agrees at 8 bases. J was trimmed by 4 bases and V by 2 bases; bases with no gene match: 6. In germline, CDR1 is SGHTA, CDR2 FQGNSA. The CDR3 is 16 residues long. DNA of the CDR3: TGTGCCAGCAGCTTAAGAAATAGCGGGGCCACCGGGGAGCTGTTTTTT. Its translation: CASSLRNSGATGELFF.

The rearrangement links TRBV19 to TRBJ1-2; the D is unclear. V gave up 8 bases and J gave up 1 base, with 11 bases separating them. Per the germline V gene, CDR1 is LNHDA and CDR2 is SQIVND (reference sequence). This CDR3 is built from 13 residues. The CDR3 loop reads CASGGSNNYGYTF. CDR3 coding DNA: TGTGCCAGTGGAGGATCCAATAACTATGGCTACACCTTC. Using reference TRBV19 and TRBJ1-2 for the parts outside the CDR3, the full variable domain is DGGITQSPKYLFRKEGQNVTLSCEQNLNHDAMYWYRQDPGQGLRLIYYSQIVNDFQKGDIAEGYSVSREKKESFPLTVTSAQKNPTAFYLCASGGSNNYGYTFGSGTRLTVV.

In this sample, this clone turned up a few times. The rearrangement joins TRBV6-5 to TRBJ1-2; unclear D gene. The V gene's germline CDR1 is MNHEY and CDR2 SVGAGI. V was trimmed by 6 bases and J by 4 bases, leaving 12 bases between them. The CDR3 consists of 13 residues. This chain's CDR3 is CASRLDGAYGYTF. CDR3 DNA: TGTGCCAGCAGACTCGACGGAGCCTATGGCTACACCTTC.

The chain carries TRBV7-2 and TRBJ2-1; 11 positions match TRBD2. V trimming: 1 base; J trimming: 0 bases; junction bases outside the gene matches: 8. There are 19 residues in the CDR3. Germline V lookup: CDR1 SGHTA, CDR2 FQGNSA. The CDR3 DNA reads TGTGCCAGCAGCTTAGGGGGCCGACTAGCGGGGAGCTCCTACAATGAGCAGTTCTTC. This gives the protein CASSLGGRLAGSSYNEQFF.

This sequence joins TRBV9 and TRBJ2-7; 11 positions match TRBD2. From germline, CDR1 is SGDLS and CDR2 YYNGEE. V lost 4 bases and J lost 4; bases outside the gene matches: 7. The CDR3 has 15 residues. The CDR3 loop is CASSKGTSGGYEQYF. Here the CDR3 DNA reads TGTGCCAGCAGCAAAGGGACTAGCGGAGGATACGAGCAGTACTTC.

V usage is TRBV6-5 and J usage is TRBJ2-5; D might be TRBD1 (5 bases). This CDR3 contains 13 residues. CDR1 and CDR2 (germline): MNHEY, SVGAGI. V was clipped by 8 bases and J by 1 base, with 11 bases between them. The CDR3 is CASHPTAQETQYF. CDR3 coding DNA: TGTGCCAGCCACCCGACAGCCCAAGAGACCCAGTACTTC.